This T cell receptor beta chain was profiled in a study of T cell responses to AZD1222 COVID-19 vaccine. The study, taken as a whole, reports: Females outnumbered males among donors, who were mostly white British; clonal diversity was possibly underestimated.

Trimming took off 0 bases at V and 9 bases at J, with 9 bases between the two ends. The CDR3 totals 13 residues. Germline CDR1 is MNHNS and CDR2 is SASEGT. Assay: immunoSEQ multiplex PCR; the TCRdb copy retains only in-frame clones and omits some. The sample has 120,000 or so clones; 87% are singletons. With regard to this clone: The antigen remains unidentified.

The V and J genes are TRBV6-1 and TRBJ1-5, with D unresolved. The receptor comes from an adult in good health. The specimen was peripheral blood, collected on day 0 of AZD1222 vaccination. CDR3 sequence: CASSEAGVGPQHF. The CDR3 nucleotides read TGTGCCAGCAGTGAAGCCGGGGTGGGGCCCCAGCATTTT.